This T cell receptor (beta chain) is from a study of shared clonotypes between healthy human individuals. The CDR3 sequence is 16 residues long. Germline-derived CDR1 and CDR2 are ENHRY and SYGVKD. V lost 7 bases and J 1 base, leaving 18 bases between the germline ends. When replicate PCRs were run on unsorted PBMC, they used approximately 300 ng DNA, 25,000 to 35,000 T cell genomes. Here immunoSEQ multiplex PCR was the method, and the copy in TCRdb shows in-frame clones only, minus some. In the table there are about 560,000 clones, roughly four fifths of which are singletons. Study donors comprised healthy, HIV-negative adults devoid of recent acute infection or vaccination. Every donor was a Caucasian adult from Nashville, Tennessee. Unsorted samples, those not sorted, used approximately 100 million PBMCs for genomic DNA.

The specimen sequenced was PBMCs. This sequence was found in a woman aged 40 to 50 in good health. Some clones in this sample may be carry-over from other donors' samples. This chain uses TRBV10-3 with TRBJ2-3; perhaps D is TRBD1 or TRBD2 (6 bases each). The CDR3 bases are TGTGCCATCATGGGGGATTGGGGGGCCCGCACAGATACGCAGTATTTT. The encoded protein is CAIMGDWGARTDTQYF.